This TCR beta chain was identified in a study of OX40 agonist ivuxolimab in advanced cancers. Study context: The treatment was a fully human IgG2 OX40 agonist, ivuxolimab. Of mixed ages from about 23 to 85 and averaging approximately 60 years, the group was 65% to 85% male.

Here immunoSEQ multiplex PCR was the method, and the copy in TCRdb shows in-frame clones only, minus some. The sample records about 50,000 clones, 79% being singletons. Study-wide results and caveats: At 0.1 to 3.0 mg/kg, CD4+ and CD8+ blood T cells expanded clonally by week 6.

About this clone: The antigen is undetermined.

Germline-derived CDR1 and CDR2 are SNHLY and FYNNEI. This CDR3 has 14 residues. Trimming stripped 11 bases from V and 8 bases from J, with 24 bases between. The rearrangement joins TRBV2 to TRBJ1-2; D is possibly TRBD1 (5 bases). The sample was CD4+ or CD8+ T cells sorted from blood, taken in a trial of the OX40 agonist ivuxolimab. The TCR comes from an adult with an advanced solid tumor such as melanoma, head and neck, liver or kidney cancer. CDR3 sequence reads: CAGNPQGPYEGYTF. The DNA for the CDR3 is TGTGCCGGTAACCCCCAGGGCCCTTACGAGGGCTACACCTTC.